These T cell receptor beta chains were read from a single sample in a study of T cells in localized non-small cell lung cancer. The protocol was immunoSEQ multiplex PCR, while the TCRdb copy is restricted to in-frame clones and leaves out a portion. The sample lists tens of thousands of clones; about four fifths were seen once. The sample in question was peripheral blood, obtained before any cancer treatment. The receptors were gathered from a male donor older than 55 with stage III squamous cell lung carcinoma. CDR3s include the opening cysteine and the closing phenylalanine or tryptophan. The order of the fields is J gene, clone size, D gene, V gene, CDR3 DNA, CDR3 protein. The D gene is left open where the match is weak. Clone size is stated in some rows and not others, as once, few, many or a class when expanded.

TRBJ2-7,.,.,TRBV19,TGTGCCAGTAGTATAGCAGGCAGTTCACTCTACGAGCAGTACTTC,CASSIAGSSLYEQYF
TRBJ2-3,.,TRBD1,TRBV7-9,TGTGCCAGCAGCTTGGACAGGTCACCGGCACAAGATACGCAGTATTTT,CASSLDRSPAQDTQYF
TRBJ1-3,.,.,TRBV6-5,TGTGCCAGCAGTTCTACAGCCTCTGGAAACACCATATATTTT,CASSSTASGNTIYF
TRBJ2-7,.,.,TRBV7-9,TGTGCCAGCAGCTTAGCGGAAGGGGAAACCGAGCAGTACTTC,CASSLAEGETEQYF
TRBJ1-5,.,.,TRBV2,TGTGCCAGCAGACCGGACAGCAATCAGCCCCAGCATTTT,CASRPDSNQPQHF
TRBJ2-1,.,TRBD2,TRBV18,TGTGCCAGCTCACCTCAGCGGGGGAATGAGCAGTTCTTC,CASSPQRGNEQFF
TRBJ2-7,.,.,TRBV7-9,TGTGCCAGCAGCTTAGGGACAACCTACGAGCAGTACTTC,CASSLGTTYEQYF
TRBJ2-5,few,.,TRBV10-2,TGCGCCAGCAGTGTCGTCAGCAAAGAGACCCAGTACTTC,CASSVVSKETQYF
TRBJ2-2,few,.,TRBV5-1,TGCGCCAGCAGCTGGGGCTCAACCGGGGAGCTGTTTTTT,CASSWGSTGELFF
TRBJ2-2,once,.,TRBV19,TGTGCCAGTAGACCGGGACCGAACACCGGGGAGCTGTTTTTT,CASRPGPNTGELFF
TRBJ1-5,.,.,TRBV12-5,TGTGCTAGTGGCGTGGGGCGTAGCAATCAGCCCCAGCATTTT,CASGVGRSNQPQHF
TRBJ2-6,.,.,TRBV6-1,TGTGCCAGCAGTGCCACTGAGGGCAGGGATCGCTCTGGGGCCAACGTCCTGACTTTC,CASSATEGRDRSGANVLTF
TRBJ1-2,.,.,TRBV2,TGTGCCAGCAGTGACAGGGGTGGAGGCTACACCTTC,CASSDRGGGYTF
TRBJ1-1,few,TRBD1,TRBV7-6,TGTGCCAGCAGCAGGGACAGCGACTTTGAAGCTTTCTTT,CASSRDSDFEAFF
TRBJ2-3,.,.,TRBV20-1,TGCAGTGCCTCCTCGCAAGATACGCAGTATTTT,CSASSQDTQYF
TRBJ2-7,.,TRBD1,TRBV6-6,TGTGCCAGCAGTTACTCGTTGGGACAGGGTGTGTACGAGCAGTACTTC,CASSYSLGQGVYEQYF
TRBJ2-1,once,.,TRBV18,TGTGCCAGCTCACCATATGATGAGGTGGAGCAGTTCTTC,CASSPYDEVEQFF
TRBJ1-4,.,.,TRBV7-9,TGTGCCACGCAAACGCAAGAAAAACTGTTTTTT,CATQTQEKLFF
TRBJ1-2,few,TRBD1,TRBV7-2,TGTGCCAGCAGCTTAGGACAGGGCTATGGCTACACCTTC,CASSLGQGYGYTF
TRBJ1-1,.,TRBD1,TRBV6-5,TGTGCCAGCACTGGACAGGCGAACACTGAAGCTTTCTTT,CASTGQANTEAFF
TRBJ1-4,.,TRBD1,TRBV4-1,TGCGCCAGCAGCCAAGAGGGGACAGGGGATGAAAAACTGTTTTTT,CASSQEGTGDEKLFF
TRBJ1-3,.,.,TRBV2,TGTGCCAGCAGTGTCGGGCCTTTTAGCTCTGGAAACACCATATATTTT,CASSVGPFSSGNTIYF
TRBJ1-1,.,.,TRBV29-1,TGCAGCTCCGGCAGGGGCGACACTGAAGCTTTCTTT,CSSGRGDTEAFF
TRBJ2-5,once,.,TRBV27,TGTGCCAGCAGTCTGACAGCGTACCAAGAGACCCAGTACTTC,CASSLTAYQETQYF
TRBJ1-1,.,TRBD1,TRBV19,TGTGCCAGTAGAAAAGGACAGGGAGGAGGGAACACTGAAGCTTTCTTT,CASRKGQGGGNTEAFF
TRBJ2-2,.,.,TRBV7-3,TGTGCCAGCAGCCTATTGACAGCGAACACCGGGGAGCTGTTTTTT,CASSLLTANTGELFF
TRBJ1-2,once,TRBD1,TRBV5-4,TGTGCCAGCAGTCCTGGACAGGGGACCAACTATGGCTACACCTTC,CASSPGQGTNYGYTF
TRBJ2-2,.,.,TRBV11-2,TGTGCCAGCAGCTTAGATACCAGGGGCACCGGGGAGCTGTTTTTT,CASSLDTRGTGELFF
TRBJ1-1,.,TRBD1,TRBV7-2,TGTGCCAGCAGCTTAGCAGGGGACAGGGTCAGGACTGAAGCTTTCTTT,CASSLAGDRVRTEAFF
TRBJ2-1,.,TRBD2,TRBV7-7,TGTGCCAGCAGCCCACTAGCGGAGGGTTACAATGAGCAGTTCTTC,CASSPLAEGYNEQFF
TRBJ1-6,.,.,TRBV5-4,TGTGCCAGCAGCTTTTGGGGATCGGGTTCACCCCTCCACTTT,CASSFWGSGSPLHF
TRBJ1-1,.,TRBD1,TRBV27,TGTGCCAGCAGTTCGCAAGGACAGGGGATAAGAAGAACTGAAGCTTTCTTT,CASSSQGQGIRRTEAFF
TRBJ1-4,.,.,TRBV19,TGTGCCAGTAGTCTAAGACCGAAACGTAATGAAAAACTGTTTTTT,CASSLRPKRNEKLFF
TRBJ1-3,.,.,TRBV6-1,TGTGCCAGCAGTCTCTCTGGAAACACCATATATTTT,CASSLSGNTIYF
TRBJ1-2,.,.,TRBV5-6,TGTGCCAGTAGAAAGGGATCGAACTATGGCTACACCTTC,CASRKGSNYGYTF
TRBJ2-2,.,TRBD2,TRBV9,TGTGCCAGCAGCGTAGATAGCGGGAGGAGCGGGGAGCTGTTTTTT,CASSVDSGRSGELFF
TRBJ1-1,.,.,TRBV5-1,TGCGCCAGCAGCTTGGAAGGGAGGAACACTGAAGCTTTCTTT,CASSLEGRNTEAFF
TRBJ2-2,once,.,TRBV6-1,TGTGCCAGCAGTGCGCCCAGGGGAGGTGCGACCACCGGGGAGCTGTTTTTT,CASSAPRGGATTGELFF
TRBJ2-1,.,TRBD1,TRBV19,TGTGCCAGTAGTGGCCGGGACAGGGGACCTTACAATGAGCAGTTCTTC,CASSGRDRGPYNEQFF
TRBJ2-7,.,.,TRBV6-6,TGTGCCAGCAGCTCACCCCGACAGTCTACCGAGCAGTACTTC,CASSSPRQSTEQYF